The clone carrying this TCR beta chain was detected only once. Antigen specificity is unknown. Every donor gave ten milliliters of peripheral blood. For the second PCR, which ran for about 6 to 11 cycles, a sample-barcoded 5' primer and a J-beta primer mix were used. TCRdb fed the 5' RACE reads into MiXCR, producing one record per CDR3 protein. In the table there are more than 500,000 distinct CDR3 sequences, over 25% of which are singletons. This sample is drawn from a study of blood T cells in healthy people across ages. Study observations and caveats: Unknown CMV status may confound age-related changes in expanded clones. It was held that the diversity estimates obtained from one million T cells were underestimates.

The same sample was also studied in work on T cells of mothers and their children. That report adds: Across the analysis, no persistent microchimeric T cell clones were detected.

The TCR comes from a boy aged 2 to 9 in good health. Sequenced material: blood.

The CDR3 DNA is TGTGCCAGGGTTCCGGGACAGGGATCCTACGAGCAGTACTTC. It is translated as CARVPGQGSYEQYF. The chain has TRBV5-4 and TRBJ2-5; 9 nucleotides align to TRBD1. The J call is in doubt because the DNA end fits TRBJ2-7 better. The CDR3 has 14 amino acids. Germline loops: CDR1 SGHNT, CDR2 YYREEE (reference sequence).